Below are 19 T cell receptor beta chains sequenced from a single sample in a study of CXCR3-negative and CXCR3-positive naive CD8 T cells. Carrying UMI labels, the TRB cDNA libraries were prepared through 5' RACE. TCRdb reanalyzed the 5' RACE reads and collapses them to one entry per CDR3 protein, without DNA. The sample yields tens of thousands of distinct CDR3 sequences, of which the top ten take up more than 20%. The sample was memory CD8+ T cells from blood. The receptors derive from a human donor in good health. Some clones in this sample may be carry-over from other donors' samples.

The V call is TRBV27, the J call TRBJ2-7; TCRdb designates TRBD2, a call that cannot be tested without DNA. The CDR3 extends over 14 amino acids. Germline CDR1 and CDR2: MNHEY and SMNVEV (reference sequence). This chain's CDR3 is CASSLSRGAYEQYF.

This chain links TRBV7-6 with TRBJ2-3. Germline V CDR1 and CDR2: SGHVS, FNYEAQ. The CDR3 consists of 12 residues. CDR3 sequence reads: CASSFGPDTQYF. The variable domain in full, completed from reference TRBV7-6 and TRBJ2-3, reads GAGVSQSPRYKVTKRGQDVALRCDPISGHVSLYWYRQALGQGPEFLTYFNYEAQQDKSGLPNDRFSAERPEGSISTLTIQRTEQRDSAMYRCASSFGPDTQYFGPGTRLTVL.

The chain has TRBV12-3 or TRBV12-4 and TRBJ2-1; lacking DNA, the TRBD1 call made by TCRdb goes unchecked. This CDR3 spans 15 amino acids. CDR3 protein: CASESQGPAYNEQFF.

V gene TRBV5-1 combines with J gene TRBJ1-1. This CDR3 region has 11 residues. Germline V gives CDR1 SGHRS, CDR2 YFSETQ. This CDR3 reads CASSLEGNAFF.

The chain couples TRBV6-6 to TRBJ2-1; TCRdb reports TRBD2, a call that lacks DNA to check it against. Looked up from germline, CDR1 is MNHNY and CDR2 is SVGAGI (reference sequence). This CDR3 has 16 residues. The CDR3 sequence is CASSYMSLAGANEQFF.

The rearrangement joins TRBV7-9 to TRBJ1-1. CDR1 is SEHNR, CDR2 FQNEAQ, per germline (reference sequence). The CDR3 loop spans 13 amino acids. CDR3 sequence reads: CASSSPLNTEAFF.

The chain carries TRBV6-5 and TRBJ1-1; the D call of TRBD1 rests on TCRdb alone, since no DNA is present to check it. CDR3 size: 13 residues. The germline V gene encodes CDR1 MNHEY and CDR2 SVGAGI. CDR3: CASSDLGDTEAFF.

The rearrangement links TRBV6-4 to TRBJ2-2; the D gene TCRdb calls, TRBD1, cannot be checked with no DNA. The CDR3 runs to 14 residues. Germline CDR1 is MRHNA and CDR2 is SNTAGT. The CDR3 spells CASSRDTETGELFF.

This chain joins TRBV7-2 and TRBJ2-1; TCRdb designates TRBD2, a call that cannot be tested without DNA. The CDR3 has 17 amino acids. The germline V gene encodes CDR1 SGHTA and CDR2 FQGNSA. The CDR3 is CASSLASGPSSYNEQFF.

CDR3 protein: CASSTPQGRTEETQYF. J is TRBJ2-5 and V is TRBV7-3; the TCRdb D gene call, TRBD2, has no DNA to confirm it. Per germline, CDR1 SGHTA and CDR2 FQGTGA. CDR3 length equals 16 residues.

This chain connects TRBV28 to TRBJ2-7; the TCRdb call, TRBD1, lacks DNA for checking. CDR1 MDHEN and CDR2 SYDVKM come from the germline V gene. The length of the CDR3 is 14 residues. The CDR3: CASSLGTGGYEEYF.

The gene calls are TRBV20-1 and TRBJ2-5; the TCRdb call, TRBD1, lacks DNA for checking. The CDR3 covers 13 residues. CDR1 and CDR2 from the germline V gene are DFQATT and SNEGSKA (reference sequence). The CDR3 region is CSARLGGQETQYF.

This chain links TRBV5-1 with TRBJ2-3; with no DNA, the TCRdb D assignment of TRBD2 cannot be verified. Looked up from germline, CDR1 is SGHRS and CDR2 is YFSETQ. The CDR3 has 12 residues. The CDR3 is CASSLEGTPQYF.

The gene calls are TRBV15 and TRBJ1-2; no DNA is available, so the TRBD1 call from TCRdb remains unchecked. This CDR3 comprises 16 residues. Germline V gene sequence: CDR1 LNHNV, CDR2 YYDKDF (reference sequence). CDR3 protein: CATSRDRGGSDYGYTF.

The gene calls are TRBV29-1 and TRBJ2-1; the D call of TRBD2 rests on TCRdb alone, since no DNA is present to check it. Germline values: CDR1 SQVTM, CDR2 ANQGSEA. The CDR3 is made up of 15 amino acids. The CDR3 here is CSVPSLAGGYNEQFF.

V and J are TRBV27 and TRBJ2-3; absent DNA, TCRdb's TRBD2 call cannot be checked. The germline V gene has CDR1 MNHEY and CDR2 SMNVEV (reference sequence). The CDR3 is 19 amino acids. The CDR3 reads CASSSRAPQFADLTDTQYF.

The genes are TRBV10-3 and TRBJ2-1; there is no DNA to check the TCRdb D call of TRBD2. CDR1 is ENHRY, CDR2 SYGVKD, per germline. This CDR3 is 15 amino acids long. This chain's CDR3 is CAISVLGLADNEQFF.

The V gene is TRBV20-1, the J gene TRBJ2-2. Germline V gene data show CDR1 as DFQATT and CDR2 as SNEGSKA (reference sequence). The length of the CDR3 is 13 residues. CDR3 residues: CSAGRANTGELFF.

This sequence joins TRBV7-3 and TRBJ2-7; TCRdb outputs TRBD1, but without DNA this stays unchecked. The CDR3 is 13 residues long. The germline V gene has CDR1 SGHTA and CDR2 FQGTGA. The chain's CDR3 is CASSPNTGAEQYF.